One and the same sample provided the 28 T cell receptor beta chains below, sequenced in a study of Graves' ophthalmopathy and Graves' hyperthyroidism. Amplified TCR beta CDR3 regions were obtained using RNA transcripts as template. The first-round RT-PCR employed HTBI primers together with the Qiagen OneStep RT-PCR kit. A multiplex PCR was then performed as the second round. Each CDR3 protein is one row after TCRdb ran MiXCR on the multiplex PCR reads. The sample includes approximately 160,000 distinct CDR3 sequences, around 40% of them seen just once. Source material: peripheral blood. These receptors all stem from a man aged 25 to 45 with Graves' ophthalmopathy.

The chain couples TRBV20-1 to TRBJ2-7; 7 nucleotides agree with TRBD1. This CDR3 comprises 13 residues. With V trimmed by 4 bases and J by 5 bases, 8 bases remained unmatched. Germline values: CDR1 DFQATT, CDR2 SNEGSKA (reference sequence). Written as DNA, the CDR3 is TGCAGTGCTACTTCGACAGGGCGGGACGAGCAGTACTTC. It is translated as CSATSTGRDEQYF.

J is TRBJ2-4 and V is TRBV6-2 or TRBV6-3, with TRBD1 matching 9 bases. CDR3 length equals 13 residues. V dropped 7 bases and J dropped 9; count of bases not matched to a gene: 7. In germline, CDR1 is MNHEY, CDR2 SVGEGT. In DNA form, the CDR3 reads TGTGCCAGCAAACGGACAGGGGAGGCCATTCAGTACTTC. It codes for CASKRTGEAIQYF.

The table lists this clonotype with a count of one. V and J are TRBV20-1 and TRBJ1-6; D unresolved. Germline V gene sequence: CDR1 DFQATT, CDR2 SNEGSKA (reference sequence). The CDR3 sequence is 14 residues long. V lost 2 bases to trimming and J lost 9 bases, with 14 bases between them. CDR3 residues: CSARPGPGGSPLHF. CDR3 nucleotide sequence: TGCAGTGCTAGACCGGGCCCCGGAGGTTCACCCCTCCACTTT.

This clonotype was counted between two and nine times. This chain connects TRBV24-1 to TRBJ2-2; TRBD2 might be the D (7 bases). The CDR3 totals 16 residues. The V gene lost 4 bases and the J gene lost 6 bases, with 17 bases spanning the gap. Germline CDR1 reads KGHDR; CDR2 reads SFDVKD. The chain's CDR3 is CATSEGGALTAGELFF. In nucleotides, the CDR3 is TGTGCCACCAGTGAAGGGGGGGCACTGACCGCCGGGGAGCTGTTTTTT.

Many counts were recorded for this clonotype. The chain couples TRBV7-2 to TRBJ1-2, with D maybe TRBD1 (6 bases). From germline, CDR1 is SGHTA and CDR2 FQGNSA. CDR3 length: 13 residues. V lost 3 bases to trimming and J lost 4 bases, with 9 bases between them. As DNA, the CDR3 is TGTGCCAGCAGCTTGGACAGAAGCTATGGCTACACCTTC. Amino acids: CASSLDRSYGYTF.

The CDR3 bases are TGTGCCAGCGGACAGGGAAACGAGCAGTACTTC. It encodes CASGQGNEQYF. The chain links TRBV12-3 or TRBV12-4 to TRBJ2-7, with 8 nucleotides matching TRBD1. Trimming at V came to 8 bases and at J to 5 bases, leaving 2 bases not matched to a gene. This CDR3 contains 11 residues.

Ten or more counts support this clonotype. The CDR3 loop reads CATSTVGVDATYEQYF. Written as DNA, the CDR3 is TGTGCCACCAGCACAGTAGGGGTCGACGCTACCTACGAGCAGTACTTC. The V call is TRBV15, the J call TRBJ2-7; maybe TRBD1 (5 bases). There are 16 residues in the CDR3. Trimming cost V 4 bases and J 2 bases, with 18 bases left between them. CDR1 and CDR2 from the germline V gene are LNHNV and YYDKDF (reference sequence).

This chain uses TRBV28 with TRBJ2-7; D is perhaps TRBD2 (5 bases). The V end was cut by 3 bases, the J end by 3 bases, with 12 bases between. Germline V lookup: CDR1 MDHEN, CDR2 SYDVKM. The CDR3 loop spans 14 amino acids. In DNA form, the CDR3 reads TGTGCCAGCAGTTTGAGTATTGGGAGCTACGAGCAGTACTTC. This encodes CASSLSIGSYEQYF.

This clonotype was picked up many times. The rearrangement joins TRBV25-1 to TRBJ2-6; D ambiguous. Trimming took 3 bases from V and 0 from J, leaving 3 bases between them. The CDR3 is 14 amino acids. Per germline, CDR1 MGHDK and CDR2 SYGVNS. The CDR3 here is CASSDYSGANVLTF. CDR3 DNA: TGTGCCAGCAGTGATTACTCTGGGGCCAACGTCCTGACTTTC.

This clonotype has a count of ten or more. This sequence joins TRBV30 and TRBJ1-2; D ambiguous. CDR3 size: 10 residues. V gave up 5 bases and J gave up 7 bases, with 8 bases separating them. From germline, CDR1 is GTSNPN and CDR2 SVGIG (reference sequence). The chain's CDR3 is CAWYGFGYTF. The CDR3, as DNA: TGTGCCTGGTACGGGTTTGGCTACACCTTC.

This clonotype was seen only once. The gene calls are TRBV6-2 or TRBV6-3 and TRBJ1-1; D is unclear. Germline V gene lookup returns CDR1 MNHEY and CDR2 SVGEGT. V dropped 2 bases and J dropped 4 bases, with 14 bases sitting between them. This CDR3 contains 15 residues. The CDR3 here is CASSYPEGRTTEAFF. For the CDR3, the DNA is TGTGCCAGCAGTTACCCCGAAGGGAGGACCACTGAAGCTTTCTTT.

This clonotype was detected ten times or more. CDR3 region: CASSLITGGDQPQHF. The CDR3 DNA sequence: TGTGCCAGCAGTTTAATCACAGGGGGGGATCAGCCCCAGCATTTT. The V and J genes are TRBV28 and TRBJ1-5, with 8 bases that match TRBD1. V lost 2 bases, J lost 5 bases, and 5 bases stayed unmatched. The CDR3 is 15 amino acids. Per the germline V gene, CDR1 is MDHEN and CDR2 is SYDVKM. The full variable domain, completed using reference TRBV28 and TRBJ1-5, is DVKVTQSSRYLVKRTGEKVFLECVQDMDHENMFWYRQDPGLGLRLIYFSYDVKMKEKGDIPEGYSVSREKKERFSLILESASTNQTSMYLCASSLITGGDQPQHFGDGTRLSIL.

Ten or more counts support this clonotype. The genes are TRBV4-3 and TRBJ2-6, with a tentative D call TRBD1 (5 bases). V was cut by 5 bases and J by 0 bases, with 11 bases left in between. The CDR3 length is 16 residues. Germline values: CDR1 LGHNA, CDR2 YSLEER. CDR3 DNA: TGCGCCAGCAGCGGACAAAGGGGCTCTGGGGCCAACGTCCTGACTTTC. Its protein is CASSGQRGSGANVLTF.

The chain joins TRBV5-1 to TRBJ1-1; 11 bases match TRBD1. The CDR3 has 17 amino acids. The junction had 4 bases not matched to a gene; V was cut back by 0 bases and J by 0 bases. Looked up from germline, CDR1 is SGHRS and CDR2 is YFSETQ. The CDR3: CASSLGDRGFMNTEAFF. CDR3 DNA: TGCGCCAGCAGCTTGGGGGACAGGGGGTTCATGAACACTGAAGCTTTCTTT.

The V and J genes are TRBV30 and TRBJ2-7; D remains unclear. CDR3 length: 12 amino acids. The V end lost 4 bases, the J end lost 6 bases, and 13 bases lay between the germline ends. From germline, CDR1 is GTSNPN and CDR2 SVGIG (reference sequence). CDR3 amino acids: CAWKLAGIEQYF. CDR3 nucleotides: TGTGCCTGGAAACTGGCAGGCATCGAGCAGTACTTC.

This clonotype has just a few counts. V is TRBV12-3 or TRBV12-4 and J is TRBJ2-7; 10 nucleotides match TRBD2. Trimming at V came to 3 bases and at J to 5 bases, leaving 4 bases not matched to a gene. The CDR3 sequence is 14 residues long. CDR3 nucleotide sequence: TGTGCCAGCAGTTTTATGGGGACTAGCGACGAGCAGTACTTC. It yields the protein CASSFMGTSDEQYF.

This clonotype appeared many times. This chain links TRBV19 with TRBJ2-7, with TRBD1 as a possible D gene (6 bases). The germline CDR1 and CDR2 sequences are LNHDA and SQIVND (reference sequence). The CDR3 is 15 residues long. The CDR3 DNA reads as TGTGCTTCTGGACAGCCTAGCTCCAAAGGCTACGAGCAGTACTTC. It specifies CASGQPSSKGYEQYF.

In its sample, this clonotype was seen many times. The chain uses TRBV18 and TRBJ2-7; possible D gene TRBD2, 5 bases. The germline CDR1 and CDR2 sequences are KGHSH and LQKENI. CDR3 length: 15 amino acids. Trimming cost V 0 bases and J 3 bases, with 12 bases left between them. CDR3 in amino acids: CASSPPSRGIYEQYF. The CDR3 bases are TGTGCCAGCTCACCACCGTCTAGAGGGATCTACGAGCAGTACTTC.

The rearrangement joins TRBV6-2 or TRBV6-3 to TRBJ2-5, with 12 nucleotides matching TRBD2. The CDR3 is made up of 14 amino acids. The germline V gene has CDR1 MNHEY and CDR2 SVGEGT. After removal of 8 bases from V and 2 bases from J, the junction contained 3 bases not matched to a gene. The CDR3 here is CASWTSGKQETQYF. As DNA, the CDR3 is TGTGCCAGCTGGACTAGCGGGAAGCAAGAGACCCAGTACTTC.

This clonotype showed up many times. The CDR3 region is CASSPGRANYGYTF. CDR3 sequence (DNA): TGTGCCAGTTCGCCTGGCAGAGCTAACTATGGCTACACCTTC. The chain uses TRBV19 and TRBJ1-2; no definite D call. The CDR3 consists of 14 residues. Trimming left V 8 bases short and J 0 bases short, with 13 bases between. Per the germline V gene, CDR1 is LNHDA and CDR2 is SQIVND (reference sequence).

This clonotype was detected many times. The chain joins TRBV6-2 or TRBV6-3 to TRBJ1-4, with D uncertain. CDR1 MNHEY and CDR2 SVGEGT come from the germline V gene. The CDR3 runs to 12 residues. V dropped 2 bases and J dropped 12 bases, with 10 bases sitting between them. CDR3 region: CASSYDGRQLFF. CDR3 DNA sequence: TGTGCCAGCAGTTACGACGGACGGCAACTGTTTTTT.

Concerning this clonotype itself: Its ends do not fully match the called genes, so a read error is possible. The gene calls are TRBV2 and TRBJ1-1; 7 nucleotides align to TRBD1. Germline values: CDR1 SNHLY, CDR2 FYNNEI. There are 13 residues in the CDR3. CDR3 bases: TGTGCCAGCGGTGACAGGGTGTCGACTGAAGCTTTCTTT. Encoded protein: CASGDRVSTEAFF.

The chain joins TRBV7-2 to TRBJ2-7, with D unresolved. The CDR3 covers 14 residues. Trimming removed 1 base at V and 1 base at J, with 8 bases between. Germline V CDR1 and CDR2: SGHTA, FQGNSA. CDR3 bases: TGTGCCAGCAGCTTAGTTGACGGTTCCTACGAGCAGTACTTC. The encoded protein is CASSLVDGSYEQYF.

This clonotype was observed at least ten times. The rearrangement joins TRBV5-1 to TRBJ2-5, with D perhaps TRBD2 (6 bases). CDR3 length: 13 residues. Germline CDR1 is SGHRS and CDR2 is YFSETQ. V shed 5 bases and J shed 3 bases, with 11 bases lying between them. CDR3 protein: CASREGVKETQYF. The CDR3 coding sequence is TGCGCCAGCAGGGAGGGCGTGAAAGAGACCCAGTACTTC.

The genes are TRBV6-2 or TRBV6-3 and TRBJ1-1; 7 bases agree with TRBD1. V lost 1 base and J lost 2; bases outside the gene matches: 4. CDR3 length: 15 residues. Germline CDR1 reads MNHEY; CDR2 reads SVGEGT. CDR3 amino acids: CASSYWNRGNTEAFF. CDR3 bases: TGTGCCAGCAGTTACTGGAACAGGGGAAACACTGAAGCTTTCTTT.

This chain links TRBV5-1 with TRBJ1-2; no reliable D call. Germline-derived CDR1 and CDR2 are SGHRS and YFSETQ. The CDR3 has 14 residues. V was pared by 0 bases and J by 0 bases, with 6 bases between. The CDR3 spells CASSLEDANYGYTF. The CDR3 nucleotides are TGCGCCAGCAGCTTGGAGGACGCTAACTATGGCTACACCTTC.

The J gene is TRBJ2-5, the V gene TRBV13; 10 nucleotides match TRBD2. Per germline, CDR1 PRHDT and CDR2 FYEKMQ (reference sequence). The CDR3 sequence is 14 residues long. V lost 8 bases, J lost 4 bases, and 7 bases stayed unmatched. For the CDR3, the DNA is TGTGCCAGCTCGCGTAGCGGGGGGCCAGAGACCCAGTACTTC. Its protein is CASSRSGGPETQYF.

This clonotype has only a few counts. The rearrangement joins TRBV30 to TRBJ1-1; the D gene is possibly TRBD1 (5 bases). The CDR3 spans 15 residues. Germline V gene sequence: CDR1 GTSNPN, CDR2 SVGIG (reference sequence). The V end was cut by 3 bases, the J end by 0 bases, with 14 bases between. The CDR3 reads CAWSRLGLLNTEAFF. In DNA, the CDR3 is TGTGCCTGGAGCCGACTGGGACTTCTGAACACTGAAGCTTTCTTT.